This TCR beta chain was sequenced for a study of cytomegalovirus exposure and HLA in healthy donors. The primer mix had 60 Vbeta and 13 Jbeta primers. Libraries were prepared by immunoSEQ multiplex PCR; TCRdb keeps only in-frame clonotypes and omits some of them. The data show around 130,000 clones, 80% seen once. The study, taken as a whole, reports: Trimming of TCR beta V- and J-genes showed a link, identified in a later analysis, to a missense DCLRE1C variant. The investigators catalogued 150 or so TCR beta chains as cytomegalovirus-associated. TCR beta sequences reportedly predicted most subjects' HLA-A and HLA-B alleles accurately.

This cohort consisted of healthy bone marrow donors. This clone was detected only once. Its antigen is currently unknown. The sequence derives from a woman aged 35 to 49 in good health and CMV-seronegative. What was sequenced was PBMCs.

The CDR3 protein is CASSYSRVSEAFF. CDR3 bases: TGTGCCAGCAGTTACTCGCGGGTTTCTGAAGCTTTCTTT. J is TRBJ1-1 and V is TRBV6-5; D unresolved. V gave up 0 bases and J gave up 6 bases, with 8 bases separating them. Germline V gene lookup returns CDR1 MNHEY and CDR2 SVGAGI. There are 13 residues in the CDR3.